Following are 3 T cell receptor beta chains from one sample sequenced in a study of T cell responses to AZD1222 COVID-19 vaccine. Clones were sequenced by immunoSEQ multiplex PCR, and TCRdb holds only the in-frame ones, with some missing. The table records some 110,000 clones, about 86% of them present only once. The sample here was peripheral blood, taken 28 days after the second AZD1222 dose. The receptors were sampled from an adult who received the AZD1222 COVID-19 vaccine.

The V gene is TRBV28, the J gene TRBJ2-7; D perhaps matches TRBD1 (6 bases). The CDR3 has 14 amino acids. Germline CDR1 reads MDHEN; CDR2 reads SYDVKM. V was trimmed by 2 bases and J by 6 bases, leaving 14 bases between them. CDR3 sequence: CASSLHWTEAEQYF. The CDR3 region has the DNA TGTGCCAGCAGTTTACATTGGACAGAGGCCGAGCAGTACTTC.

The chain links TRBV18 to TRBJ2-7; 8 bases line up with TRBD2. V was pared by 6 bases and J by 3 bases, with 13 bases of the junction left unmatched. The V gene's germline CDR1 is KGHSH and CDR2 LQKENI. CDR3 length: 16 amino acids. DNA for the CDR3: TGTGCCAGCTCCGGAGGAGTCCGGGAGGGCGGCTACGAGCAGTACTTC. Amino acids: CASSGGVREGGYEQYF.

This chain connects TRBV4-1 to TRBJ2-3; 8 bases agree with TRBD2. CDR1 is MGHRA and CDR2 is YSYEKL in the germline V gene. This CDR3 region has 15 residues. J lost 4 bases, V lost 3 bases, and 6 bases had no gene match. CDR3 coding DNA: TGCGCCAGCAGCCATGCGGGGGGCGGGGCAGATACGCAGTATTTT. Protein sequence: CASSHAGGGADTQYF.